This record looks at one T cell receptor (beta chain) sequence and its context. The antigen remains unidentified. These data are taken from a study of T cell responses to AZD1222 COVID-19 vaccine. Sequencing was performed with immunoSEQ multiplex PCR; in TCRdb, only in-frame clones are kept and a portion is missing. The sample records 130,000 or so clones, about 90% being singletons. Study results and caveats: It should be noted that donors were predominantly white British and more often female, and clonal diversity was possibly underestimated. The repertoires were collected only after the peak T cell response.

Germline values: CDR1 KGHDR, CDR2 SFDVKD. Trimming took 3 bases from V and 2 from J, leaving 10 bases between them. This CDR3 spans 14 amino acids. The TCR sequence derives from an adult in good health. The chain employs TRBV24-1 and TRBJ2-7, with D uncertain. Sequencing used peripheral blood, obtained on day 0 of AZD1222 vaccination. CDR3: CATSDPGPPYEQYF. The CDR3 DNA follows: TGTGCCACCAGTGATCCGGGCCCTCCCTACGAGCAGTACTTC.